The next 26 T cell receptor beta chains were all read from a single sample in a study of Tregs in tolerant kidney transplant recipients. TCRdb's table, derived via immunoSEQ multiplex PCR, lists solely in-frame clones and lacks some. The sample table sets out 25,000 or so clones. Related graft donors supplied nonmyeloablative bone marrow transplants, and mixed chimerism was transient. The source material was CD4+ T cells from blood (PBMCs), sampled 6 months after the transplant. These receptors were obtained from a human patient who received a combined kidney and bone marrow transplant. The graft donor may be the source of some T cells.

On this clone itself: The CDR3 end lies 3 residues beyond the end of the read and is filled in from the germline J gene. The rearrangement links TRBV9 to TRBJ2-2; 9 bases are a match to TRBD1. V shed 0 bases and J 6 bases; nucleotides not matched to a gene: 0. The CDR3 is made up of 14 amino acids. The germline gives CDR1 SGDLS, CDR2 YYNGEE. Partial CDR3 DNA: TGTGCCAGCAGCGTAGGGACAGGGGCCGGGGAG. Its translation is CASSVGTGAGE. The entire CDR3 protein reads CASSVGTGAGELFF.

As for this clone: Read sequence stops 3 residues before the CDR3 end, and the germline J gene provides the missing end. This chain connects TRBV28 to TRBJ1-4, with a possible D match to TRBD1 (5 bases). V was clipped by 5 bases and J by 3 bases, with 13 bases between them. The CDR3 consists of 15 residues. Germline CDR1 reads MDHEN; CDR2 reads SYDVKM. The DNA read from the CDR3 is TGTGCCAGCAGTCCCCCGGGGGGATCTAATGAAAAA. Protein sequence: CASSPPGGSNEK. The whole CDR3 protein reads CASSPPGGSNEKLFF.

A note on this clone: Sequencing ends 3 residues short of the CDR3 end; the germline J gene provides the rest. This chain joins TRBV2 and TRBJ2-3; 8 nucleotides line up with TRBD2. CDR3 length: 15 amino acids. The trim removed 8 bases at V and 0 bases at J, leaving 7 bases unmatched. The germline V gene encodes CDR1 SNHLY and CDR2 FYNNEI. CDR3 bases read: TGTGCCAGCGGGCCTAGCGGGTTTAGCACAGATACG. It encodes CASGPSGFSTDT. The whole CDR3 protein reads CASGPSGFSTDTQYF.

CDR3: CASSRFGRGLTEAFF. The DNA read from the CDR3 is TGTGCCAGCAGCCGATTCGGCAGGGGGCTTACTGAA. This chain uses TRBV7-8 with TRBJ1-1; TRBD1 aligns across 8 bases. The CDR3 is cut off 3 residues early in the read; its end comes from the germline J gene. There are 15 residues in the CDR3. CDR1 SGHVS and CDR2 FQNEAQ come from the germline V gene. With V trimmed by 5 bases and J by 5 bases, 10 bases remained unmatched.

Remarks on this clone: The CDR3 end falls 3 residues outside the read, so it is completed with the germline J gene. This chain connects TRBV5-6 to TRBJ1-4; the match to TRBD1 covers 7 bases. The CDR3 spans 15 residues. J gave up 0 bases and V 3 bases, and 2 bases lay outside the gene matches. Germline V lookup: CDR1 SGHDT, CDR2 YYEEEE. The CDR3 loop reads CASSSGQATNEKLFF. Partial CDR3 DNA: TGTGCCAGCAGCTCTGGACAGGCAACTAATGAAAAA.

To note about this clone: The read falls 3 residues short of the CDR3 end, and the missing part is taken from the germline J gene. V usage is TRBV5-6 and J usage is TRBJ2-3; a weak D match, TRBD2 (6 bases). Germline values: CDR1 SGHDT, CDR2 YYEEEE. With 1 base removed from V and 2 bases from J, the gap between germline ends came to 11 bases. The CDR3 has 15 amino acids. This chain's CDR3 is CASSLIGGNTDTQYF. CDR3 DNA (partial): TGTGCCAGCAGCTTGATTGGGGGGAACACAGATACG.

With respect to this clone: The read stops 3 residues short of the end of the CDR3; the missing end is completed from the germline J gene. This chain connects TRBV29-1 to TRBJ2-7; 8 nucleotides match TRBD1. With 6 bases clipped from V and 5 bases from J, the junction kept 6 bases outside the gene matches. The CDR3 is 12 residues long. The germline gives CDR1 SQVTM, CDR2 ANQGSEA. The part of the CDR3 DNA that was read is TGCAGCGTCGGACAGGGACGGGACGAG. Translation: CSVGQGRDE. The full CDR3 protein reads CSVGQGRDEQYF.

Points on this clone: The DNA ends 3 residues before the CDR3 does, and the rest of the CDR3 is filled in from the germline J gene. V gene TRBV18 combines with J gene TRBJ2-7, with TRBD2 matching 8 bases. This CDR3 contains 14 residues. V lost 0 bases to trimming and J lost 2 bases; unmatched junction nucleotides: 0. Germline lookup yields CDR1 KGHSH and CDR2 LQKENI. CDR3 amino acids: CASSPPGLAYEQYF. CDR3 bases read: TGTGCCAGCTCACCACCGGGACTAGCCTACGAG.

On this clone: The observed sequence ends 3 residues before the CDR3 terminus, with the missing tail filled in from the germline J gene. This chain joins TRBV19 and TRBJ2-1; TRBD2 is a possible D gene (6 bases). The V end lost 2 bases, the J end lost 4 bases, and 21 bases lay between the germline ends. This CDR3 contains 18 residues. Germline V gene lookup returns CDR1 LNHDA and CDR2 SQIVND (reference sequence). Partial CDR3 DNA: TGTGCCAGTAGTATAAGGGGCGGGACTCAACCCCCGTACAATGAG. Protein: CASSIRGGTQPPYNE. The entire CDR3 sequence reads CASSIRGGTQPPYNEQFF. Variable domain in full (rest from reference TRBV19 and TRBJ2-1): DGGITQSPKYLFRKEGQNVTLSCEQNLNHDAMYWYRQDPGQGLRLIYYSQIVNDFQKGDIAEGYSVSREKKESFPLTVTSAQKNPTAFYLCASSIRGGTQPPYNEQFFGPGTRLTVL.

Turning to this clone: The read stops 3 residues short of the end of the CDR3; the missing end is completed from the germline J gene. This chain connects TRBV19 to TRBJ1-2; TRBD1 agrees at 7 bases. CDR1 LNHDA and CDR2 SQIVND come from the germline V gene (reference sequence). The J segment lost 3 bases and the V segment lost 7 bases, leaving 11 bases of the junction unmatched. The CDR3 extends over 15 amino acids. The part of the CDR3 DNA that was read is TGTGCCAGTAACCTCGGGACAGCGTCCGACTATGGC. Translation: CASNLGTASDYG. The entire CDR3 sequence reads CASNLGTASDYGYTF.

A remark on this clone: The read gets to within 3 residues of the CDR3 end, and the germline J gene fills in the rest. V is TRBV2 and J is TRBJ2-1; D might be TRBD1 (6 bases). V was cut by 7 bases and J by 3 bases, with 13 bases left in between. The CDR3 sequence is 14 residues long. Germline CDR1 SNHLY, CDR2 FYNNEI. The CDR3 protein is CASTPPGHYNEQFF. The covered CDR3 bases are TGTGCCAGCACCCCTCCGGGACACTACAATGAG.

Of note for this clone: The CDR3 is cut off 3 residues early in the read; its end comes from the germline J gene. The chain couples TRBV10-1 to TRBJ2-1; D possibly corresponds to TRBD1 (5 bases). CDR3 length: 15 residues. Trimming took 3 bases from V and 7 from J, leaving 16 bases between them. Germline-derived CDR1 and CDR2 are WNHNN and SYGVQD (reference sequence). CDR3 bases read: TGCGCCAGCAGTGACAGGGCTCTCCTTTTTAATGAG. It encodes CASSDRALLFNE. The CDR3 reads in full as CASSDRALLFNEQFF.

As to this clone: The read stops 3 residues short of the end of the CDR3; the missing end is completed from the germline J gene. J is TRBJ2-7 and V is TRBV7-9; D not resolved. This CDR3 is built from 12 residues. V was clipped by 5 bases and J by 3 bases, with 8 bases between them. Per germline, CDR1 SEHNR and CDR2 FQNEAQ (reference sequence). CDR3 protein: CASSPVNYEQYF. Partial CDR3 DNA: TGTGCCAGCAGCCCCGTAAACTACGAG. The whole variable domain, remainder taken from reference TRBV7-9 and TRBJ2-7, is DTGVSQNPRHKITKRGQNVTFRCDPISEHNRLYWYRQTLGQGPEFLTYFQNEAQLEKSRLLSDRFSAERPKGSFSTLEIQRTEQGDSAMYLCASSPVNYEQYFGPGTRLTVT.

The DNA read from the CDR3 is TGTGCCAGCAGTTACCCCAGGGGTGGGGATACAGATACG. The encoded protein is CASSYPRGGDTDT. The entire CDR3 is CASSYPRGGDTDTQYF. The chain combines TRBV6-2 or TRBV6-3 with TRBJ2-3; possibly TRBD1 for D (6 bases). The read halts 3 residues ahead of the CDR3 end, with the missing end drawn from the germline J gene. CDR3 length equals 16 residues. Trimming took 2 bases from V and 3 from J, leaving 15 bases between them. Germline V CDR1 and CDR2: MNHEY, SVGEGT.

The CDR3 sequence: CSVPGQGEETQYF. Partial CDR3 DNA: TGCAGCGTTCCCGGACAGGGAGAAGAGACC. The chain carries TRBV29-1 and TRBJ2-5, with 8 positions matching TRBD1. From the germline J gene comes the end of the CDR3, since the read stops 3 residues before it. The CDR3 extends over 13 amino acids. The trim removed 5 bases at V and 3 bases at J, leaving 5 bases unmatched. CDR1 and CDR2 from the germline V gene are SQVTM and ANQGSEA.

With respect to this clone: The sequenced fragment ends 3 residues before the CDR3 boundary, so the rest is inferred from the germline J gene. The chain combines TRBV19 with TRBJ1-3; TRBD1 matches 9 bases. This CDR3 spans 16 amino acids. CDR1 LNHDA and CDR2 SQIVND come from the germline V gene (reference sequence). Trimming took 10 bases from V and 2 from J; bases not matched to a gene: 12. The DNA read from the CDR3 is TGTGCCACCGTCTCCGGGACAGGGTATACTGGAAACACC. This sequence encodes CATVSGTGYTGNT. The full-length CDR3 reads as CATVSGTGYTGNTIYF. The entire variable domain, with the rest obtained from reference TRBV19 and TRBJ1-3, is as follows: DGGITQSPKYLFRKEGQNVTLSCEQNLNHDAMYWYRQDPGQGLRLIYYSQIVNDFQKGDIAEGYSVSREKKESFPLTVTSAQKNPTAFYLCATVSGTGYTGNTIYFGEGSWLTVV.

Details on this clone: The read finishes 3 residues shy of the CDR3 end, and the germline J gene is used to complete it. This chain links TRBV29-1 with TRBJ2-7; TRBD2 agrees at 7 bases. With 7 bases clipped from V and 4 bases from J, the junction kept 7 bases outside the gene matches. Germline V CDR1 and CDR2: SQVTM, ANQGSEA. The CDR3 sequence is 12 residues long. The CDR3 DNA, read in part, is TGCAGCGCCCTTCGGGGGGAATACGAG. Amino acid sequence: CSALRGEYE. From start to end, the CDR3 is CSALRGEYEQYF.

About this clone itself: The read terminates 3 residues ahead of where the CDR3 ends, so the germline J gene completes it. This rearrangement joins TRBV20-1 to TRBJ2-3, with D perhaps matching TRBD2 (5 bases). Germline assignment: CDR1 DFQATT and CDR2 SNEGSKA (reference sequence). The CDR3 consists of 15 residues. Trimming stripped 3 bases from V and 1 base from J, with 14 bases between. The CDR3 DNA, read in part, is TGCAGTGCTAGTTCTAGAAGCGGACGCACAGATACG. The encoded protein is CSASSRSGRTDT. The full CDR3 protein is CSASSRSGRTDTQYF.

CDR3 DNA (partial): TGCGCCAGCAGCCCTCGGGACAGGGGTTCCTACGAG. Translated, it gives CASSPRDRGSYE. In full, the CDR3 is CASSPRDRGSYEQYF. The V call is TRBV5-1, the J call TRBJ2-7, with TRBD1 matching over 10 bases. The missing CDR3 end, 3 residues past where the read stops, is filled in from the germline J gene. Trimming cost V 4 bases and J 1 base; bases outside gene matches: 5. CDR1 and CDR2 from the germline V gene are SGHRS and YFSETQ. This CDR3 region has 15 residues.

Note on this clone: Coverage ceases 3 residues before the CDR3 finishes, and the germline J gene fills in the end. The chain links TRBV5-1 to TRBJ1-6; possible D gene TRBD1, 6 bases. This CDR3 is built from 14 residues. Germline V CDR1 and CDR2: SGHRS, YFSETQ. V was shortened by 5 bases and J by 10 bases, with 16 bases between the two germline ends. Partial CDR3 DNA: TGCGCCAGCAGTGAGGGGGTGACACGGTCACCC. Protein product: CASSEGVTRSP. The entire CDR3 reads CASSEGVTRSPLHF.

Incomplete CDR3 DNA: TGCGCCAGCAGCTTGGGACAGGGTTCAGAAAAA. Its protein product is CASSLGQGSEK. In full, the CDR3 reads CASSLGQGSEKLFF. The chain carries TRBV5-1 and TRBJ1-4; 7 bases fit TRBD1. The read ends 3 residues before the CDR3 terminus; that terminus is restored from the germline J gene. Per germline, CDR1 SGHRS and CDR2 YFSETQ. Trimming cost V 0 bases and J 8 bases; bases outside gene matches: 4. There are 14 residues in the CDR3.

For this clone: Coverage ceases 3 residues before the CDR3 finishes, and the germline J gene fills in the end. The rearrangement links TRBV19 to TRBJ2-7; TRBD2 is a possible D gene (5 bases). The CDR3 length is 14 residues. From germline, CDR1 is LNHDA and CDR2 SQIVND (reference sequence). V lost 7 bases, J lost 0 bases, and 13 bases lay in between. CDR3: CASKSGESSYEQYF. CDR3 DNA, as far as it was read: TGTGCCAGTAAGTCCGGGGAGTCCTCCTACGAG.

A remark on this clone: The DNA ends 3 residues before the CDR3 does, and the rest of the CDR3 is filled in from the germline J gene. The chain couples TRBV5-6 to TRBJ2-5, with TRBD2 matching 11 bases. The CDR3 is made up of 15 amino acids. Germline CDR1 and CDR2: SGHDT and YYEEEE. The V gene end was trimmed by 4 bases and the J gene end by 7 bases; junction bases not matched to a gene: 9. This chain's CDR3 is CASSPGLAAPGTQYF. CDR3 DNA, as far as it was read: TGTGCCAGCAGCCCGGGACTAGCGGCTCCGGGGACC.

The CDR3 bases that were read are TGCAGCGTTGAACGGACCCAAAGTCAGGGCTATGGC. It codes for CSVERTQSQGYG. The entire CDR3 protein is CSVERTQSQGYGYTF. The chain is built from TRBV29-1 and TRBJ1-2; D may be TRBD1 (5 bases). With the read ending 3 residues before the CDR3 end, the germline J gene is used to fill in that end. Trimming took 2 bases from V and 4 from J, leaving 17 bases between them. Per germline, CDR1 SQVTM and CDR2 ANQGSEA. This CDR3 spans 15 amino acids.

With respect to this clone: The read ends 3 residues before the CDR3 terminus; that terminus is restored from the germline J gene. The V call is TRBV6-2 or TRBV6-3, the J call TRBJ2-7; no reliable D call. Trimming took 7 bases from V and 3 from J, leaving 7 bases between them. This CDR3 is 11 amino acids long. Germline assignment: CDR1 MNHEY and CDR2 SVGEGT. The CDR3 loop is CASMRGYEQYF. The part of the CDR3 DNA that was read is TGTGCCAGCATGAGAGGCTACGAG.

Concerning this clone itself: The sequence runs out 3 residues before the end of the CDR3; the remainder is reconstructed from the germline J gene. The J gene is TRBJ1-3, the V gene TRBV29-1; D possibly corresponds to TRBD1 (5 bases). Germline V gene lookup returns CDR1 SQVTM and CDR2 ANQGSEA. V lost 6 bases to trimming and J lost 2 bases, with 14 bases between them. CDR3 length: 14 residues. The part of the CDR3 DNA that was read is TGCAGCGTCCGGTTTGGGGCGCCTGGAAACACC. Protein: CSVRFGAPGNT. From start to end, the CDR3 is CSVRFGAPGNTIYF.